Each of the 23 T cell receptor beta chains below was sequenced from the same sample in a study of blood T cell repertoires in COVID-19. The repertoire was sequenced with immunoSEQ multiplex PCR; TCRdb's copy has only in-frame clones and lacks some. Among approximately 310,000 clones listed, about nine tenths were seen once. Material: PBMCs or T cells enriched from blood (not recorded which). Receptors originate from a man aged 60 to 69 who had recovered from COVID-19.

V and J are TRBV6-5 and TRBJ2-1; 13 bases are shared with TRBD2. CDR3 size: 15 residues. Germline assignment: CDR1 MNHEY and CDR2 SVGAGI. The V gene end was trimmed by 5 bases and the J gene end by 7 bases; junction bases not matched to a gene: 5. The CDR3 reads CASSRTSGGINEQFF. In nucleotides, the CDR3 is TGTGCCAGCAGTCGGACTAGCGGGGGTATTAATGAGCAGTTCTTC.

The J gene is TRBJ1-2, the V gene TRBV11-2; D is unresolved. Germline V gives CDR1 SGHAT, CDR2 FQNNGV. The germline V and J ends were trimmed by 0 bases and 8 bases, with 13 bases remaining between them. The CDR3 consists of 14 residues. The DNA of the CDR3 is TGTGCCAGCAGCTTAGATAGGCGGGTAGAGGGCTACACCTTC. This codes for CASSLDRRVEGYTF.

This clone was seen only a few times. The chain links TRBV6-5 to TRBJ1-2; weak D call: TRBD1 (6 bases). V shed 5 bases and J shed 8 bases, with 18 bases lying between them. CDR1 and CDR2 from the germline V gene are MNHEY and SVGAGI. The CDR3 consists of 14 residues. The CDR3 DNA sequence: TGTGCCAGCAGTCGTTCTTCAGGGGTCTGGGGCTACACCTTC. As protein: CASSRSSGVWGYTF.

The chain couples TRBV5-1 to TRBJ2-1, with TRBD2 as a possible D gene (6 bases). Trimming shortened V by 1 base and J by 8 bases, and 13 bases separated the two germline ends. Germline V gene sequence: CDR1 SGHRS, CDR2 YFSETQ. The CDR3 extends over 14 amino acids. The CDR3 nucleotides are TGCGCCAGCAGCTTGATCCCGGGAGCGTATGAGCAGTTCTTC. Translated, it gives CASSLIPGAYEQFF.

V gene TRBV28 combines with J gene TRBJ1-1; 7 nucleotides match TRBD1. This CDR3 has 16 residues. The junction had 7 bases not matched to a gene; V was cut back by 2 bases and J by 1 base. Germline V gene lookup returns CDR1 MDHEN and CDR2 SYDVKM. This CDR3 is CASSLRTGVKNTEAFF. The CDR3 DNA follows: TGTGCCAGCAGTTTACGAACAGGGGTAAAGAACACTGAAGCTTTCTTT.

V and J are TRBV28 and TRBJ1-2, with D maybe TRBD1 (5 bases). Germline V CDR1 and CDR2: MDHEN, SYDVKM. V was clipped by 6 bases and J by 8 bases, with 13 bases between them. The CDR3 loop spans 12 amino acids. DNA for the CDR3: TGTGCCAGCAGGGATGCGGGGGGAGGCTACACCTTC. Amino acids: CASRDAGGGYTF.

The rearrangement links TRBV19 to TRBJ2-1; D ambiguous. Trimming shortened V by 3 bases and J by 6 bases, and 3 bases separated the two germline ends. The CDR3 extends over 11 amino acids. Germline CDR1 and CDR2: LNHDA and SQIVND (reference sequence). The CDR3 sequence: CASSISNEQFF. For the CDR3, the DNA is TGTGCCAGTAGTATCAGCAATGAGCAGTTCTTC.

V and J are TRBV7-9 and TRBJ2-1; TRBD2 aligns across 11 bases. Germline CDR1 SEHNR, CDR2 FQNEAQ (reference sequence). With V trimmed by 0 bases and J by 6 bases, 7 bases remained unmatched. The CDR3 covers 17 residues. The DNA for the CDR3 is TGTGCCAGCAGCTTAGCCCCGACTAGCGGGAATTTCAATGAGCAGTTCTTC. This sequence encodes CASSLAPTSGNFNEQFF.

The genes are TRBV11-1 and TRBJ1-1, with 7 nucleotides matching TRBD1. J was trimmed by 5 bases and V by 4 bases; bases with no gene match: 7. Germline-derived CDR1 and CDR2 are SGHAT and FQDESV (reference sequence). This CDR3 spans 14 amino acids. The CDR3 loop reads CASSSYGQETEAFF. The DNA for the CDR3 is TGTGCCAGCAGCTCCTACGGACAGGAGACTGAAGCTTTCTTT.

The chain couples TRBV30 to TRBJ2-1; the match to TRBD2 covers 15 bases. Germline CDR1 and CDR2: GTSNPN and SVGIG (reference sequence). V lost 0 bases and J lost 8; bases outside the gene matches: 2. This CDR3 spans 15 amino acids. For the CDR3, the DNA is TGTGCCTGGAGTGTACGGACTAGCGGGAGGGATGAGCAGTTCTTC. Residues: CAWSVRTSGRDEQFF.

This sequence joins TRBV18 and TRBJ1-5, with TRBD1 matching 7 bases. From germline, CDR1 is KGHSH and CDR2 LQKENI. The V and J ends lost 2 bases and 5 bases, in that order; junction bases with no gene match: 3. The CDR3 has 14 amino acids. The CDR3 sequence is CASSPTQGDQPQHF. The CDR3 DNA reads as TGTGCCAGCTCACCAACCCAGGGGGATCAGCCCCAGCATTTT.

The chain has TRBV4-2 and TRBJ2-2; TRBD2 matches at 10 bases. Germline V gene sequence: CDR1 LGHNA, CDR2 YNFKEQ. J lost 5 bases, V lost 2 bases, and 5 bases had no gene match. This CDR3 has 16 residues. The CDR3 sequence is CASSQISGRRTGELFF. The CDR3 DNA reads TGTGCCAGCAGCCAAATTAGCGGGAGGAGGACCGGGGAGCTGTTTTTT.

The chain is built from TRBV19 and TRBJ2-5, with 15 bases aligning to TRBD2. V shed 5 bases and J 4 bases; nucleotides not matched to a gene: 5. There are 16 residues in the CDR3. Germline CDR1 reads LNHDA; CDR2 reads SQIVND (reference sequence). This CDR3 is CASSLWGLAGGETQYF. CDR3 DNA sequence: TGTGCCAGTAGTCTATGGGGACTAGCGGGAGGAGAGACCCAGTACTTC.

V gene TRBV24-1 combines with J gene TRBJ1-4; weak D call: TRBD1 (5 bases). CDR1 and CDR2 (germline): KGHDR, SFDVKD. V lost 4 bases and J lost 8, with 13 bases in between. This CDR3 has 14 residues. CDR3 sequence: CATSDPNGGEKLFF. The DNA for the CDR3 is TGTGCCACCAGTGACCCCAACGGGGGAGAAAAACTGTTTTTT.

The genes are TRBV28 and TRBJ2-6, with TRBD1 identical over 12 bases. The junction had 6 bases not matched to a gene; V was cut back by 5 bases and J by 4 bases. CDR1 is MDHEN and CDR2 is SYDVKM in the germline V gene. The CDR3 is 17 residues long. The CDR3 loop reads CASSPGQGAPGANVLTF. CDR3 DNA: TGTGCCAGCAGTCCGGGACAGGGGGCGCCCGGGGCCAACGTCCTGACTTTC.

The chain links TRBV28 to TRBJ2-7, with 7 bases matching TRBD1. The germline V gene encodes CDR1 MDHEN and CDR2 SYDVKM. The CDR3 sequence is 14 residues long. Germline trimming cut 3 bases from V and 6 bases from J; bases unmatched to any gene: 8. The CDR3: CASSLDRTLREQYF. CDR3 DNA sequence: TGTGCCAGCAGTTTGGACAGGACCCTGCGCGAGCAGTACTTC.

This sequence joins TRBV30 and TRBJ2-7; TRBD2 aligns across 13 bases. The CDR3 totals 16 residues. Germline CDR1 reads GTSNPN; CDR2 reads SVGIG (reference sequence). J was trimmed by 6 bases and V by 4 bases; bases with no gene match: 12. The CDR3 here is CAWIGQGGTSGIEQYF. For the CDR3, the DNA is TGTGCCTGGATTGGACAGGGAGGGACTAGCGGGATCGAGCAGTACTTC.

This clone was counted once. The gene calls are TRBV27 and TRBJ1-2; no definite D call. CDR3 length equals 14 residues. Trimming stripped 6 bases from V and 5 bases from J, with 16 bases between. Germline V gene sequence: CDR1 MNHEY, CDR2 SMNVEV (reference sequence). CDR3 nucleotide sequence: TGTGCCAGCAGCTCCGGAGAGCGGCGATATGGCTACACCTTC. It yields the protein CASSSGERRYGYTF.

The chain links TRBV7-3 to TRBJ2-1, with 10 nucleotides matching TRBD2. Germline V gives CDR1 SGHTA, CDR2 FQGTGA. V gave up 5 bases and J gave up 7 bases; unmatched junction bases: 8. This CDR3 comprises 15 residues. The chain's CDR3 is CASSQGTSVINEQFF. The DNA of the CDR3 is TGTGCCAGCAGCCAAGGGACTAGCGTTATTAATGAGCAGTTCTTC.

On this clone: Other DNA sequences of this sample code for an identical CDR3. DNA for the CDR3: TGCAGTGCCAGTCGGGGGTATAGCAATCAGCCCCAGCATTTT. Translating gives CSASRGYSNQPQHF. The V call is TRBV20-1, the J call TRBJ1-5, with a tentative D call TRBD1 (5 bases). The V end lost 6 bases, the J end lost 0 bases, and 12 bases lay between the germline ends. The CDR3 has 14 amino acids. Germline V gives CDR1 DFQATT, CDR2 SNEGSKA (reference sequence).

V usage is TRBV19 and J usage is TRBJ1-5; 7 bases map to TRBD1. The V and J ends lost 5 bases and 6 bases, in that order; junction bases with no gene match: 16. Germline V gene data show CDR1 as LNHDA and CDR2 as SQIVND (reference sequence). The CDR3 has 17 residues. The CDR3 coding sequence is TGTGCCAGTAGTTGGGGACCACGACAGGGCCTCAGTCAGCCCCAGCATTTT. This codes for CASSWGPRQGLSQPQHF.

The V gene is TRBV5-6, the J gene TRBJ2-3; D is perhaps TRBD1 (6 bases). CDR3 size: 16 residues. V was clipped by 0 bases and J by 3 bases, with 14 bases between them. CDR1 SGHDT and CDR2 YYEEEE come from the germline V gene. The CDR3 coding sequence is TGTGCCAGCAGCTTGGAGTTGGGGGCGAATACAGATACGCAGTATTTT. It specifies CASSLELGANTDTQYF.

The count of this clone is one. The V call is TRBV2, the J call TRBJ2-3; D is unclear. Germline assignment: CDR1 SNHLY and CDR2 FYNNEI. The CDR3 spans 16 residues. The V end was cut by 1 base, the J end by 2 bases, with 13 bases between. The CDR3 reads CASSEGRQAPTDTQYF. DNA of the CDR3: TGTGCCAGCAGTGAAGGCCGCCAGGCCCCCACAGATACGCAGTATTTT.